This T cell receptor (beta chain) was found in a study of blood T cell repertoires in COVID-19. Study-level background: Samples representing acute and convalescent COVID-19 were sourced from the United States, Italy and Spain.

Per the authors' pipeline: Reference gene primer amplification gave nucleated cell count estimates. TCRdb's table, derived via immunoSEQ multiplex PCR, lists solely in-frame clones and lacks some. For V, J and clone size, that table is used; D and trimming come from the DNA. The data contain roughly 100,000 clones, more than 80% of them singletons. CDR1 and CDR2 from the germline V gene are SNHLY and FYNNEI. The CDR3 has 15 residues. The junction had 8 bases not matched to a gene; V was cut back by 5 bases and J by 3 bases. The sequenced material came from peripheral blood. This sequence was found in a woman aged 55-70 years with acute or convalescent COVID-19. V and J are TRBV2 and TRBJ1-2, with TRBD1 identical over 8 bases. CDR3 sequence reads: CASSPQGAIDYGYTF. CDR3 coding DNA: TGTGCCAGCAGTCCCCAGGGGGCCATTGACTATGGCTACACCTTC.